One and the same sample provided the 24 T cell receptor beta chains below, sequenced in a study of T cells in Graves' hyperthyroidism and ophthalmopathy. From RNA transcripts, TCR beta CDR3 regions were amplified. First-round RT-PCR of the TCR CDR3 relied on the HTBI primer set. TCRdb reanalysed the multiplex PCR reads using MiXCR and keeps one entry per CDR3 protein. The data show 410,000 or so distinct CDR3 sequences, roughly 14% seen once. Sequencing was carried out using blood. The receptors derive from a man between 18 and 35 years old with Graves' ophthalmopathy.

In its sample, this clonotype was seen many times. V gene TRBV12-3 or TRBV12-4 combines with J gene TRBJ2-1; no clear D. V was trimmed by 7 bases and J by 0 bases, leaving 16 bases between them. This CDR3 contains 16 residues. CDR3 amino acids: CASTPAPIYSYNEQFF. For the CDR3, the DNA is TGTGCCAGCACCCCCGCTCCGATATACTCCTACAATGAGCAGTTCTTC.

Many counts were recorded for this clonotype. One end of the junction fails to match germline, which may point to a read error. The CDR3 here is CNARDPLGLAGGEDTQYF. The CDR3 nucleotides read TGCAATGCTAGAGATCCCTTGGGACTAGCGGGAGGGGAAGATACGCAGTATTTT. The chain is built from TRBV20-1 and TRBJ2-3, with 16 bases lining up with TRBD2. The germline V gene has CDR1 DFQATT and CDR2 SNEGSKA (reference sequence). The length of the CDR3 is 18 residues.

This clonotype was found many times. The chain uses TRBV20-1 and TRBJ2-5; 12 positions match TRBD2. This CDR3 is 14 amino acids long. J lost 7 bases, V lost 6 bases, and 9 bases had no gene match. Germline lookup yields CDR1 DFQATT and CDR2 SNEGSKA (reference sequence). This CDR3 is CSAIGLAGSGTQYF. CDR3 sequence (DNA): TGCAGTGCAATCGGACTAGCGGGGTCGGGGACCCAGTACTTC.

This clonotype was counted many times. The gene calls are TRBV20-1 and TRBJ2-5; the match to TRBD1 covers 8 bases. Looked up from germline, CDR1 is DFQATT and CDR2 is SNEGSKA (reference sequence). The CDR3 totals 13 residues. V lost 6 bases, J lost 5 bases, and 8 bases stayed unmatched. DNA for the CDR3: TGCAGTGCAGAACGGACAGGGCGGGAGACCCAGTACTTC. The encoded protein is CSAERTGRETQYF.

This clonotype was seen at least ten times. The chain links TRBV27 to TRBJ1-2; a possible D gene is TRBD1 (6 bases). The CDR3 is 13 amino acids. With 3 bases removed from V and 4 bases from J, the gap between germline ends came to 9 bases. Germline assignment: CDR1 MNHEY and CDR2 SMNVEV (reference sequence). The CDR3 here is CASSFPQGYGYTF. CDR3 in DNA: TGTGCCAGCAGTTTCCCACAGGGCTATGGCTACACCTTC.

This clonotype has a count of ten or more. The gene calls are TRBV12-3 or TRBV12-4 and TRBJ2-2; 7 nucleotides align to TRBD2. The CDR3 extends over 16 amino acids. J gave up 4 bases and V 6 bases, and 11 bases lay outside the gene matches. The CDR3 loop is CASRAPGGSLTGELFF. The CDR3 DNA reads TGTGCCAGCAGGGCGCCGGGCGGGAGCCTCACCGGGGAGCTGTTTTTT.

The rearrangement links TRBV6-5 to TRBJ2-3; TRBD2 matches at 7 bases. Losses at the gene ends were 4 bases for V and 6 bases for J; bases not matched to a gene: 13. Germline CDR1 MNHEY, CDR2 SVGAGI. The CDR3 is 16 residues long. The CDR3 sequence: CASSLAGDPLVDTQYF. CDR3 coding DNA: TGTGCCAGCAGTTTGGCGGGGGACCCATTGGTTGATACGCAGTATTTT.

The rearrangement links TRBV5-1 to TRBJ1-2; D gene uncertain. Trimming pared 0 bases from V and 2 bases from J, leaving 11 bases between. Germline CDR1 is SGHRS and CDR2 is YFSETQ. The CDR3 runs 15 residues. The CDR3 here is CASSLEPGRNYGYTF. The CDR3 DNA sequence: TGCGCCAGCAGCTTGGAGCCGGGTAGGAACTATGGCTACACCTTC.

V is TRBV5-4 and J is TRBJ2-5; TRBD2 agrees at 7 bases. The CDR3 spans 15 residues. Germline-derived CDR1 and CDR2 are SGHNT and YYREEE (reference sequence). Unmatched junction bases numbered 9, after V lost 5 bases and J lost 2 bases. The CDR3, as DNA: TGTGCCAGCAGTCTACCGGGACTATATCAAGAGACCCAGTACTTC. As protein: CASSLPGLYQETQYF.

This clonotype was seen repeatedly, ten times or more. This chain uses TRBV7-2 with TRBJ2-5; D is undetermined. Germline V gene sequence: CDR1 SGHTA, CDR2 FQGNSA. CDR3 size: 17 residues. V dropped 6 bases and J dropped 1 base, with 21 bases sitting between them. CDR3 sequence (DNA): TGTGCCAGCAGTTCAACCTCTTTAAGGGTAGTCCAAGAGACCCAGTACTTC. Protein: CASSSTSLRVVQETQYF.

The chain carries TRBV6-2 or TRBV6-3 and TRBJ1-1, with a tentative D call TRBD1 (6 bases). The CDR3 contains 12 residues. Germline V lookup: CDR1 MNHEY, CDR2 SVGEGT. Between the trimmed V and J ends, which lost 5 bases and 6 bases, there was a span of 10 bases. For the CDR3, the DNA is TGTGCCAGCAGTGAAGAGGGGGCTGAAGCTTTCTTT. Translating gives CASSEEGAEAFF.

This clonotype was seen only a few times. This rearrangement joins TRBV4-2 to TRBJ2-7; possibly TRBD1 for D (6 bases). There are 17 residues in the CDR3. Trimming took off 1 base at V and 2 bases at J, with 18 bases between the two ends. Germline lookup yields CDR1 LGHNA and CDR2 YNFKEQ. The CDR3 sequence: CASSQGRIDRRAYEQYF. The CDR3 DNA is TGTGCCAGCAGCCAAGGGAGGATCGACAGGCGAGCCTACGAGCAGTACTTC.

The sample holds many counts of this clonotype. The V gene is TRBV12-3 or TRBV12-4, the J gene TRBJ2-7; possibly TRBD1 for D (6 bases). Trimming left V 1 base short and J 5 bases short, with 18 bases between. The CDR3 runs to 16 residues. CDR3 bases: TGTGCCAGCAGTTTAGGTCCCGTTACAGGGCTCCACGAGCAGTACTTC. It is translated as CASSLGPVTGLHEQYF.

Points on this clonotype: Just one base apart from a much larger clone, this may be a read error. The rearrangement links TRBV7-2 to TRBJ1-1; 7 bases are shared with TRBD1. Germline V gene sequence: CDR1 SGHTA, CDR2 FQGNSA. The CDR3 contains 12 residues. CDR3: CAGSLVGTVAFF. The CDR3 nucleotides read TGTGCCGGCAGCTTAGTTGGGACAGTAGCTTTCTTT.

This chain links TRBV10-3 with TRBJ1-2, with D unresolved. This CDR3 comprises 10 residues. Germline V gene data show CDR1 as ENHRY and CDR2 as SYGVKD. V lost 6 bases and J lost 5, with 4 bases in between. CDR3 region: CAIRRYGYTF. In DNA form, the CDR3 reads TGTGCCATCAGGAGATATGGCTACACCTTC.

The table lists this clonotype with many counts. The rearrangement joins TRBV10-3 to TRBJ2-7, with a possible D match to TRBD2 (5 bases). CDR3 size: 12 residues. The ends were cut back, 11 bases at V and 0 bases at J, with 11 bases in the middle. Looked up from germline, CDR1 is ENHRY and CDR2 is SYGVKD. The CDR3 sequence: CARESGSYEQYF. The CDR3 nucleotides read TGTGCCCGGGAAAGTGGCTCCTACGAGCAGTACTTC.

The V call is TRBV27, the J call TRBJ1-2; TRBD1 matches 8 bases. Germline V gives CDR1 MNHEY, CDR2 SMNVEV (reference sequence). Losses at the gene ends were 6 bases for V and 5 bases for J; bases not matched to a gene: 14. The CDR3 length is 16 residues. In DNA form, the CDR3 reads TGTGCCAGCAGCAAAAGAACCACAGGGGGAGTTTATGGCTACACCTTC. Its protein product is CASSKRTTGGVYGYTF.

The rearrangement joins TRBV7-6 to TRBJ2-7; TRBD1 aligns across 8 bases. V lost 5 bases, J lost 4 bases, and 7 bases stayed unmatched. Germline CDR1 is SGHVS and CDR2 is FNYEAQ. CDR3 length: 14 residues. The CDR3 coding sequence is TGTGCCAGCAGCCCACGGACAGGGAGGTACGAGCAGTACTTC. Translating it yields CASSPRTGRYEQYF. The variable domain in full, with the rest retrieved from reference TRBV7-6 and TRBJ2-7, is GAGVSQSPRYKVTKRGQDVALRCDPISGHVSLYWYRQALGQGPEFLTYFNYEAQQDKSGLPNDRFSAERPEGSISTLTIQRTEQRDSAMYRCASSPRTGRYEQYFGPGTRLTVT.

This clonotype appeared many times. This sequence joins TRBV3-1 and TRBJ2-1, with D perhaps TRBD2 (6 bases). The germline V gene encodes CDR1 LGHDT and CDR2 YNNKEL (reference sequence). The CDR3 loop spans 13 amino acids. V dropped 5 bases and J dropped 8 bases, with 13 bases sitting between them. The CDR3 loop is CASSSNLAYEQFF. In DNA form, the CDR3 reads TGTGCCAGCAGCTCGAATCTAGCGTATGAGCAGTTCTTC.

This clonotype was seen ten or more times. This chain links TRBV11-2 with TRBJ2-5; D uncertain. The CDR3 is 15 residues long. Looked up from germline, CDR1 is SGHAT and CDR2 is FQNNGV. V was pared by 3 bases and J by 2 bases, with 13 bases between. CDR3 in DNA: TGTGCCAGCAGCTTTGTGGGCCTATATCAAGAGACCCAGTACTTC. Amino acids: CASSFVGLYQETQYF.

In its sample, this clonotype was seen a few times. This chain uses TRBV5-1 with TRBJ2-1; D may match TRBD1 or TRBD2 (6 bases each). Trimming cost V 4 bases and J 0 bases, with 17 bases left between them. Per the germline V gene, CDR1 is SGHRS and CDR2 is YFSETQ. The CDR3 consists of 17 residues. The CDR3 sequence: CASSAIRGVSSYNEQFF. CDR3 in DNA: TGCGCCAGCAGCGCAATTAGGGGGGTGAGCTCCTACAATGAGCAGTTCTTC.

The table lists this clonotype with a few counts. J is TRBJ1-6 and V is TRBV6-1, with 8 bases fitting TRBD1. V was clipped by 4 bases and J by 10 bases; unmatched bases: 9. Germline lookup yields CDR1 MNHNS and CDR2 SASEGT. CDR3 size: 15 residues. CDR3 DNA: TGTGCCAGCAGTGCAGGGGGCGCGAGCGACTCACCCCTCCACTTT. Protein: CASSAGGASDSPLHF.

This clonotype has at least ten counts. The chain joins TRBV12-3 or TRBV12-4 to TRBJ1-2, with unresolved D. Deletions cut 6 bases from V and 4 bases from J, with 12 bases between. This CDR3 has 13 residues. The CDR3 sequence: CASRPRGRYGYTF. The CDR3 region has the DNA TGTGCCAGCAGACCCCGTGGTCGCTATGGCTACACCTTC.

This clonotype was counted between two and nine times. The gene calls are TRBV5-1 and TRBJ2-1, with 7 bases fitting TRBD1. V trimming: 6 bases; J trimming: 12 bases; junction bases outside the gene matches: 9. This CDR3 region has 12 residues. Per germline, CDR1 SGHRS and CDR2 YFSETQ. CDR3 bases: TGCGCCAGCACCGGGACAGTGCCAGGGCAGTTCTTC. It specifies CASTGTVPGQFF.